This T cell receptor beta chain was sequenced for a study of blood T cells in healthy people across ages. Looking at the study overall: About one barcoded beta molecule per two T cells came from capture by template switching. Findings of the study overall: PBMCs were not sorted, which prevented a conclusive comparison of naive versus antigen-experienced cells. Correlation between TCR beta diversity and naive T cell percentage was strong.

A note on this clonotype: Its antigen remains unidentified.

V shed 1 base, J shed 0 bases, and the junction held 9 bases outside the gene matches. The CDR3 consists of 18 residues. Germline V gene data show CDR1 as MGHRA and CDR2 as YSYEKL. Isolated per sample were at least 6 million PBMCs. Primers used in a second PCR of about 7 to 12 cycles were a sample-barcoded 5' primer and a J-beta primer mix. From the 5' RACE reads, TCRdb called clonotypes with MiXCR, one entry per CDR3 protein. The sample has about 1.6 million distinct CDR3 sequences, approximately 32% seen once; the top ten hold around 11%. The chain uses TRBV4-1 and TRBJ1-1; TRBD1 agrees at 9 bases. Input material: blood. The clonotype comes from a woman aged 30 to 39 in good health. CDR3 in amino acids: CASSQGFGQGIMNTEAFF. CDR3 DNA sequence: TGCGCCAGCAGCCAAGGTTTTGGACAGGGGATAATGAACACTGAAGCTTTCTTT.